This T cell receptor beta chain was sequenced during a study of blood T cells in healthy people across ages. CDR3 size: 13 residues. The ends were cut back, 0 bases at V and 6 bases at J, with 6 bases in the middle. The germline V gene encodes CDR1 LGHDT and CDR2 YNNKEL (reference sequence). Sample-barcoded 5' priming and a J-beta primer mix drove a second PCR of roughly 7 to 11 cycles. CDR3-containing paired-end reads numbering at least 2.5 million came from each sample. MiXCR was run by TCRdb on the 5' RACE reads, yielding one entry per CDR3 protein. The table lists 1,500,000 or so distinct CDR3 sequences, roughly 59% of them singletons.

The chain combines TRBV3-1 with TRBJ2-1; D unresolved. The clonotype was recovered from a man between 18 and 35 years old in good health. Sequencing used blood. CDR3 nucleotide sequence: TGTGCCAGCAGCCAAGATCCCACCAATGAGCAGTTCTTC. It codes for CASSQDPTNEQFF.